This T cell receptor (beta chain) was sequenced in a study of graft-versus-host responses after intestinal transplantation. CDR3 length: 16 amino acids. V was clipped by 3 bases and J by 8 bases, with 19 bases between them. Germline CDR1 MGHRA, CDR2 YSYEKL. Study outcomes and limitations: Detected in recipient marrow were GvH clones, some of which were first observed in ileum or blood. HvG clone declines early post-transplant were associated with peak circulating GvH levels.

The repertoire was sequenced with immunoSEQ multiplex PCR; TCRdb's copy has only in-frame clones and lacks some. There are 60,000 to 75,000 clones in the sample; more than 80% occur only once, and around 2.3% lies in the top ten. Worth noting for this clone: Its antigen is still unknown.

The sequences come from unstimulated CD8+ T cells sorted from spleen or lymph node cells, collected before intestinal transplant. J is TRBJ1-4 and V is TRBV4-1; possibly TRBD1 for D (5 bases). The TCR sequence derives from a human donor who received an intestinal transplant. In DNA form, the CDR3 reads TGCGCCAGCAGCCAGTACTGGGGGGGTCGAGAGGAAAAACTGTTTTTT. Its translation is CASSQYWGGREEKLFF.